The clone carrying this TCR beta chain was seen only a few times. Antigen specificity is unknown. This sample was included in a study of T-cell memory formation after mild COVID-19. Study-level points and caveats: CD4+ bias marked clones expanding day 15 to 37, unlike balanced contracting clones. The finding that pre-infection memory included some responding clones suggested that cross-reactive memory joined. CD4+ contracting clones were mainly CM and EM; CD8+ ones, EMRA.

From 5'RACE with constant-segment primers came TCR alpha and TCR beta cDNA libraries that carried sample barcodes and UMIs. TCRdb reprocessed the 5' RACE reads via MiXCR and lists one record per CDR3 protein. This sample has approximately 350,000 distinct CDR3 sequences; 13% occur once, and the top ten carry over 20%. CDR3 length equals 14 residues. The ends lost 3 bases at V and 0 bases at J; junction bases unmatched: 1. Per germline, CDR1 SEHNR and CDR2 FQNEAQ (reference sequence). The source is a man in his late teens or twenties who had mild COVID-19 (a few samples of this study predate the infection). Cell type and time point are not known. The V and J genes are TRBV7-9 and TRBJ2-7; 8 nucleotides agree with TRBD2. What was sequenced was PBMCs or a T cell subset sorted from them (not recorded which). For the CDR3, the DNA is TGTGCCAGCAGCTTGCGGGGGGCCTCCTACGAGCAGTACGTC. Protein sequence: CASSLRGASYEQYV.